Below are 32 T cell receptor beta chains sequenced from a single sample in a study of T cell changes during pregnancy in multiple sclerosis. Clones were read by immunoSEQ multiplex PCR, and TCRdb kept only the in-frame ones, dropping some. The sample includes 95,000 to 110,000 clones, around 91% of them seen just once. This specimen consisted of peripheral blood, obtained after pregnancy. The origin of the receptors is a female donor with multiple sclerosis, enrolled in a pregnancy study.

This rearrangement joins TRBV2 to TRBJ2-1, with a weak D call TRBD2 (6 bases). The CDR3 is made up of 12 amino acids. Germline CDR1 reads SNHLY; CDR2 reads FYNNEI. V was shortened by 4 bases and J by 9 bases, with 10 bases between the two germline ends. CDR3 residues: CASSGPGVEQFF. Written as DNA, the CDR3 is TGTGCCAGCAGTGGGCCGGGGGTTGAGCAGTTCTTC.

This clone was observed once. The V gene is TRBV27, the J gene TRBJ2-3; possible D gene TRBD1, 6 bases. Trimming took off 5 bases at V and 0 bases at J, with 15 bases between the two ends. CDR3 length equals 16 residues. Germline V gene sequence: CDR1 MNHEY, CDR2 SMNVEV (reference sequence). The CDR3 DNA reads TGTGCCAGCAGTCGTCAGGGGTCCTCTAGCACAGATACGCAGTATTTT. This encodes CASSRQGSSSTDTQYF.

Here the CDR3 DNA reads TGTGCCAGCAGCTTAGGACAGGGGTACAATGAGCAGTTCTTC. Amino acids: CASSLGQGYNEQFF. The V and J genes are TRBV11-3 and TRBJ2-1; 8 nucleotides match TRBD1. Germline V gene lookup returns CDR1 SGHNT and CDR2 YENEEA. CDR3 length: 14 amino acids. Trimming removed 1 base from V and 4 bases from J; junction bases left unmatched: 0.

This clone was detected a few times. This chain links TRBV6-6 with TRBJ1-3; D unresolved. Trimming took 7 bases from V and 8 from J, leaving 15 bases between them. Germline V gives CDR1 MNHNY, CDR2 SVGAGI (reference sequence). The length of the CDR3 is 13 residues. CDR3 DNA: TGTGCCAGCAACGACGTGAACCGGGACACCATATATTTT. Residues: CASNDVNRDTIYF.

The CDR3, as DNA: TGTGCCAGCAGCTCCCGCCAAAACAGTATACCTTTAGAAAAACTGTTTTTT. Its translation: CASSSRQNSIPLEKLFF. The chain is built from TRBV7-2 and TRBJ1-4; D uncertain. Germline V gene data show CDR1 as SGHTA and CDR2 as FQGNSA. V was cut by 4 bases and J by 8 bases, with 23 bases left in between. The CDR3 spans 17 residues.

V is TRBV6-5 and J is TRBJ2-3; maybe TRBD2 (6 bases). Trimming took 7 bases from V and 2 from J, leaving 16 bases between them. Germline loops: CDR1 MNHEY, CDR2 SVGAGI. The CDR3 runs to 15 residues. In nucleotides, the CDR3 is TGTGCCAGCACCGACCCGCGGGGCCACACAGATACGCAGTATTTT. Translated, it gives CASTDPRGHTDTQYF.

The rearrangement links TRBV27 to TRBJ2-7; D gene uncertain. CDR3 size: 14 residues. Germline CDR1 MNHEY, CDR2 SMNVEV (reference sequence). Deletions cut 3 bases from V and 5 bases from J, with 14 bases between. CDR3 residues: CASSLVQSSHEQYF. As DNA, the CDR3 is TGTGCCAGCAGTTTGGTCCAGTCGTCTCACGAGCAGTACTTC.

On this clone itself: One end of the junction varies from germline; a read error may be responsible. The V call is TRBV5-5, the J call TRBJ2-5, with a possible D match to TRBD1 (5 bases). Germline assignment: CDR1 SGHKS and CDR2 YYEKEE (reference sequence). The CDR3 is 14 amino acids. CDR3 sequence: CASSLYRKSESQYF. The CDR3, as DNA: TGTGCCAGCAGCTTGTACAGGAAATCAGAGTCCCAGTACTTC. The full variable domain, its missing parts supplied by reference TRBV5-5 and TRBJ2-5, is DAGVTQSPTHLIKTRGQQVTLRCSPISGHKSVSWYQQVLGQGPQFIFQYYEKEERGRGNFPDRFSARQFPNYSSELNVNALLLGDSALYLCASSLYRKSESQYFGPGTRLLVL.

The J gene is TRBJ1-5, the V gene TRBV19; D unresolved. This CDR3 contains 14 residues. V gave up 6 bases and J gave up 1 base, with 10 bases separating them. The germline V gene has CDR1 LNHDA and CDR2 SQIVND (reference sequence). Written as DNA, the CDR3 is TGTGCCAGTAGCCTCAGTCGAAGCAATCAGCCCCAGCATTTT. The encoded protein is CASSLSRSNQPQHF.

The chain carries TRBV20-1 and TRBJ1-2; D is uncertain. The CDR3 length is 10 residues. In germline, CDR1 is DFQATT, CDR2 SNEGSKA (reference sequence). V dropped 3 bases and J dropped 4 bases, with 3 bases sitting between them. In DNA form, the CDR3 reads TGCAGTGCTAGCAGCTATGGCTACACCTTC. It is translated as CSASSYGYTF.

The chain employs TRBV27 and TRBJ1-5; 10 bases map to TRBD1. The V gene's germline CDR1 is MNHEY and CDR2 SMNVEV (reference sequence). The length of the CDR3 is 15 residues. The junction had 1 base not matched to a gene; V was cut back by 3 bases and J by 2 bases. This CDR3 is CASSLTGGGNQPQHF. The CDR3 bases are TGTGCCAGCAGTTTGACAGGGGGCGGCAATCAGCCCCAGCATTTT.

This sequence joins TRBV15 and TRBJ2-1; 12 bases map to TRBD2. The ends lost 0 bases at V and 7 bases at J; junction bases unmatched: 4. This CDR3 contains 16 residues. Germline lookup yields CDR1 LNHNV and CDR2 YYDKDF (reference sequence). This CDR3 reads CATSREGLAGINEQFF. In DNA form, the CDR3 reads TGTGCCACCAGCAGAGAAGGACTAGCGGGAATTAATGAGCAGTTCTTC.

This CDR3 is CASSQDFRLTYEQYF. The CDR3 DNA reads as TGTGCCAGCAGCCAAGATTTCCGACTTACCTACGAGCAGTACTTC. The chain combines TRBV4-2 with TRBJ2-7; D remains ambiguous. The CDR3 is 15 amino acids. V lost 0 bases and J lost 2, with 11 bases in between. Germline values: CDR1 LGHNA, CDR2 YNFKEQ.

In this sample, this clone turned up once. The V call is TRBV19, the J call TRBJ1-5, with 7 bases matching TRBD1. In germline, CDR1 is LNHDA, CDR2 SQIVND (reference sequence). The junction had 8 bases not matched to a gene; V was cut back by 3 bases and J by 6 bases. The CDR3 contains 15 residues. The CDR3 protein is CASSIATGWAQPQHF. The CDR3 bases are TGTGCCAGTAGTATTGCGACAGGGTGGGCTCAGCCCCAGCATTTT. Combining the CDR3 with reference TRBV19 and TRBJ1-5 gives the whole variable domain DGGITQSPKYLFRKEGQNVTLSCEQNLNHDAMYWYRQDPGQGLRLIYYSQIVNDFQKGDIAEGYSVSREKKESFPLTVTSAQKNPTAFYLCASSIATGWAQPQHFGDGTRLSIL.

V usage is TRBV2 and J usage is TRBJ2-1; 9 bases are a match to TRBD2. From germline, CDR1 is SNHLY and CDR2 FYNNEI. Trimming removed 0 bases from V and 7 bases from J; junction bases left unmatched: 7. There are 16 residues in the CDR3. The CDR3 protein is CASSEAGRGGGNEQFF. CDR3 in DNA: TGTGCCAGCAGTGAAGCTGGGCGGGGGGGCGGGAATGAGCAGTTCTTC.

This clone has a single count. This chain joins TRBV7-2 and TRBJ2-1, with D perhaps matching TRBD1 (5 bases). V dropped 1 base and J dropped 5 bases, with 15 bases sitting between them. The V gene's germline CDR1 is SGHTA and CDR2 FQGNSA. This CDR3 region has 16 residues. The CDR3 sequence: CASSLESRVLDNEQFF. The CDR3 DNA reads as TGTGCCAGCAGCTTAGAGTCCAGGGTTCTAGACAATGAGCAGTTCTTC.

V and J are TRBV7-9 and TRBJ1-1; tentative D call: TRBD1 (5 bases). The CDR3 sequence is 16 residues long. Germline V gene data show CDR1 as SEHNR and CDR2 as FQNEAQ (reference sequence). V was pared by 5 bases and J by 5 bases, with 21 bases between. The CDR3 DNA sequence: TGTGCCAGCAGCAACCCAGGGCTGGCGGGGGGGACTGAAGCTTTCTTT. As protein: CASSNPGLAGGTEAFF.

CDR3 DNA sequence: TGTGCCAGTAGCCACAGGGGGCTGAACACTGAAGCTTTCTTT. Its translation: CASSHRGLNTEAFF. V usage is TRBV19 and J usage is TRBJ1-1; 9 nucleotides match TRBD1. The junction had 2 bases not matched to a gene; V was cut back by 6 bases and J by 0 bases. CDR1 is LNHDA and CDR2 is SQIVND in the germline V gene (reference sequence). The CDR3 loop spans 14 amino acids.

The chain combines TRBV5-4 with TRBJ2-7; D is possibly TRBD2 (6 bases). This CDR3 spans 15 amino acids. Trimming removed 4 bases from V and 1 base from J, with 15 bases in between. From germline, CDR1 is SGHNT and CDR2 YYREEE (reference sequence). Written as DNA, the CDR3 is TGTGCCAGCAGCCCCATCCGGGGAGGATCCTACGAGCAGTACTTC. Its translation: CASSPIRGGSYEQYF.

The genes are TRBV7-9 and TRBJ1-2; the match to TRBD1 covers 10 bases. CDR1 SEHNR and CDR2 FQNEAQ come from the germline V gene (reference sequence). This CDR3 has 17 amino acids. The trim removed 0 bases at V and 3 bases at J, leaving 7 bases unmatched. CDR3 amino acids: CASSLAPGQGPDYGYTF. CDR3 in DNA: TGTGCCAGCAGCTTAGCCCCGGGACAGGGGCCGGACTATGGCTACACCTTC.

This chain uses TRBV9 with TRBJ2-7, with 10 bases lining up with TRBD2. Germline CDR1 and CDR2: SGDLS and YYNGEE. V shed 4 bases, J shed 6 bases, and the junction held 10 bases outside the gene matches. There are 15 residues in the CDR3. The CDR3 bases are TGTGCCAGCAGCCCAACGCAGCGGGAGGGCCGCGAGCAGTACTTC. Its protein product is CASSPTQREGREQYF.

This clone was counted once. The chain uses TRBV19 and TRBJ2-2, with a possible D match to TRBD2 (6 bases). Looked up from germline, CDR1 is LNHDA and CDR2 is SQIVND (reference sequence). The V and J ends lost 2 bases and 1 base respectively, with 11 bases between them. The CDR3 spans 16 residues. CDR3 region: CASSIWTNWNTGELFF. The CDR3, as DNA: TGTGCCAGTAGTATATGGACTAACTGGAACACCGGGGAGCTGTTTTTT.

The gene calls are TRBV12-5 and TRBJ2-5, with no clear D. The V end was cut by 1 base, the J end by 7 bases, with 16 bases between. The CDR3 covers 15 residues. Germline lookup yields CDR1 LGHNT and CDR2 FRNRAP. CDR3 amino acids: CASGLDSLFGGTQYF. The CDR3, as DNA: TGTGCTAGTGGTTTGGACAGCCTATTCGGTGGGACCCAGTACTTC.

The V and J genes are TRBV2 and TRBJ1-2; 9 bases fit TRBD1. This CDR3 contains 15 residues. The germline V gene encodes CDR1 SNHLY and CDR2 FYNNEI. The trim removed 11 bases at V and 6 bases at J, leaving 16 bases unmatched. In DNA form, the CDR3 reads TGTGCCTTGGGGGGACAGGGACTCAAAGGCCATGGCTACACCTTC. This codes for CALGGQGLKGHGYTF. Complete variable domain (other parts from reference TRBV2 and TRBJ1-2): EPEVTQTPSHQVTQMGQEVILRCVPISNHLYFYWYRQILGQKVEFLVSFYNNEISEKSEIFDDQFSVERPDGSNFTLKIRSTKLEDSAMYFCALGGQGLKGHGYTFGSGTRLTVV.

The chain combines TRBV9 with TRBJ2-1; TRBD2 is a possible D gene (6 bases). The ends were cut back, 0 bases at V and 0 bases at J, with 10 bases in the middle. CDR3 length: 16 residues. Germline assignment: CDR1 SGDLS and CDR2 YYNGEE. CDR3 DNA sequence: TGTGCCAGCAGCGTAGACGCGGGGAGCTCCTACAATGAGCAGTTCTTC. Amino acids: CASSVDAGSSYNEQFF.

This rearrangement joins TRBV18 to TRBJ1-2; maybe TRBD1 (6 bases). The CDR3 runs 14 residues. V shed 2 bases and J shed 7 bases, with 14 bases lying between them. Germline lookup yields CDR1 KGHSH and CDR2 LQKENI. Written as DNA, the CDR3 is TGTGCCAGCTCACCAGGGATACAGGGCGGTGGCTACACCTTC. Translating it yields CASSPGIQGGGYTF.

The chain is built from TRBV4-1 and TRBJ2-5, with 8 bases lining up with TRBD1. This CDR3 comprises 15 residues. Germline assignment: CDR1 MGHRA and CDR2 YSYEKL. After removal of 0 bases from V and 5 bases from J, the junction contained 5 bases not matched to a gene. In DNA form, the CDR3 reads TGCGCCAGCAGCCAAGAAGCCAGGGGGCCGGAGACCCAGTACTTC. Translating it yields CASSQEARGPETQYF.

V gene TRBV9 combines with J gene TRBJ2-1; 9 bases agree with TRBD2. J was trimmed by 0 bases and V by 0 bases; bases with no gene match: 10. CDR3 length equals 19 residues. The germline V gene has CDR1 SGDLS and CDR2 YYNGEE. The CDR3 spells CASSVEAQRGVSSYNEQFF. The CDR3 nucleotides are TGTGCCAGCAGCGTAGAGGCCCAGCGGGGGGTGAGCTCCTACAATGAGCAGTTCTTC.

This sequence joins TRBV29-1 and TRBJ2-1, with a tentative D call TRBD2 (5 bases). The CDR3 is 14 amino acids. Germline CDR1 and CDR2: SQVTM and ANQGSEA. The V gene lost 5 bases and the J gene lost 4 bases, with 15 bases spanning the gap. CDR3 coding DNA: TGCAGCGTTCGCCCCCGGGGTATTTACAATGAGCAGTTCTTC. As protein: CSVRPRGIYNEQFF.

The rearrangement links TRBV19 to TRBJ1-5, with 9 bases that match TRBD1. V lost 7 bases to trimming and J lost 3 bases; unmatched junction nucleotides: 7. Germline V gene lookup returns CDR1 LNHDA and CDR2 SQIVND (reference sequence). This CDR3 contains 15 residues. In DNA, the CDR3 is TGTGCCAGTACTCGGACAGGGGTCCTCAATCAGCCCCAGCATTTT. It codes for CASTRTGVLNQPQHF.

The J gene is TRBJ2-5, the V gene TRBV19, with D possibly TRBD1 on 6 matching bases. This CDR3 contains 14 residues. The V gene lost 6 bases and the J gene lost 2 bases, with 13 bases spanning the gap. Germline values: CDR1 LNHDA, CDR2 SQIVND (reference sequence). CDR3 in amino acids: CASSAGTHQETQYF. CDR3 bases: TGTGCCAGTAGCGCCGGGACACATCAAGAGACCCAGTACTTC.

The chain uses TRBV6-1 and TRBJ2-3, with TRBD2 identical over 8 bases. Germline values: CDR1 MNHNS, CDR2 SASEGT. The CDR3 length is 17 residues. V lost 4 bases and J lost 3; bases outside the gene matches: 12. The CDR3 reads CASSVDGRGGRTDTQYF. The CDR3 DNA sequence: TGTGCCAGCAGTGTGGACGGTCGGGGCGGGAGGACAGATACGCAGTATTTT.